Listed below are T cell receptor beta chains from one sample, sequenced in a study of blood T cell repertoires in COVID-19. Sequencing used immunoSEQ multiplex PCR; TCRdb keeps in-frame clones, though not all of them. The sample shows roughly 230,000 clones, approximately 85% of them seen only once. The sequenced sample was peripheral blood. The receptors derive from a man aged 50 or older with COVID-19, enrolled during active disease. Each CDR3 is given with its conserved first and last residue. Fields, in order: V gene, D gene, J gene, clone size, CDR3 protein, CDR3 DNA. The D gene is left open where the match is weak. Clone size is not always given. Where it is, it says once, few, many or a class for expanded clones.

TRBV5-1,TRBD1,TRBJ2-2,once,CASSSGQIPGELFF,TGCGCCAGCAGCTCGGGACAGATACCCGGGGAGCTGTTTTTT
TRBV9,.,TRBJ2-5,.,CASSDRPSSFETQYF,TGTGCCAGCAGCGACAGGCCCAGTTCCTTTGAGACCCAGTACTTC
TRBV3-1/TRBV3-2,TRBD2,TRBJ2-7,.,CASSQTQAGGEQYF,TGTGCCAGCAGCCAAACCCAAGCGGGGGGCGAGCAGTACTTC
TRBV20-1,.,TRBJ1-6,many,CSASVMRDNVYGNSPLHF,TGCAGTGCTAGTGTCATGAGGGACAACGTGTATGGGAATTCACCCCTCCACTTT
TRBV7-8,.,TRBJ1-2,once,CASSLGGDYGYTF,TGTGCCAGCAGCTTGGGAGGGGACTATGGCTACACCTTC
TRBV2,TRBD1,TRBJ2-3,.,CASFSYRGGTDTQYF,TGTGCCAGCTTTAGCTACAGGGGTGGGACAGATACGCAGTATTTT
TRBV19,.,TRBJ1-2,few,CASSIAGVGHGYTF,TGTGCCAGTAGTATAGCAGGTGTGGGGCATGGCTACACCTTC
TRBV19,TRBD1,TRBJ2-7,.,CASSITPGQGYEQYF,TGTGCCAGTAGTATTACCCCGGGACAGGGTTACGAGCAGTACTTC
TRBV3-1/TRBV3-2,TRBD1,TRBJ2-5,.,CASSLDREETQYF,TGTGCCAGCAGCCTAGACAGGGAAGAGACCCAGTACTTC
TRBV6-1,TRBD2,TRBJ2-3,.,CASSEALAGVGTDTQYF,TGTGCCAGCAGTGAAGCACTAGCGGGGGTTGGCACAGATACGCAGTATTTT
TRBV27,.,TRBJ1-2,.,CASRSGNYGYTF,TGTGCCAGCAGGTCAGGGAACTATGGCTACACCTTC
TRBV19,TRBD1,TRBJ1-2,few,CASSTQGAHGYTF,TGTGCCAGTAGCACCCAGGGGGCGCATGGCTACACCTTC
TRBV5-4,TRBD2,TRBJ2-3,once,CASSLSSGGYTQYF,TGTGCCAGCAGCCTTAGTAGCGGGGGATATACGCAGTATTTT
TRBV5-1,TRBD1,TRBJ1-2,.,CASSLGDRAWGYTF,TGCGCCAGCAGCTTGGGGGACAGGGCTTGGGGCTACACCTTC
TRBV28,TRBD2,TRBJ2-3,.,CASSHSSSGGYTDTQYF,TGTGCCAGCAGTCACTCCTCTAGCGGGGGCTACACAGATACGCAGTATTTT
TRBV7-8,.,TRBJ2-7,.,CASSLAGRWLSGMTYEQYF,TGTGCCAGCAGCTTAGCGGGCAGGTGGTTGTCCGGGATGACCTACGAGCAGTACTTC
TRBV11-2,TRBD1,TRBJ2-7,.,CASSHPSDRLSSYEQYF,TGTGCCAGCAGCCACCCCTCGGACAGGCTTAGCTCCTACGAGCAGTACTTC